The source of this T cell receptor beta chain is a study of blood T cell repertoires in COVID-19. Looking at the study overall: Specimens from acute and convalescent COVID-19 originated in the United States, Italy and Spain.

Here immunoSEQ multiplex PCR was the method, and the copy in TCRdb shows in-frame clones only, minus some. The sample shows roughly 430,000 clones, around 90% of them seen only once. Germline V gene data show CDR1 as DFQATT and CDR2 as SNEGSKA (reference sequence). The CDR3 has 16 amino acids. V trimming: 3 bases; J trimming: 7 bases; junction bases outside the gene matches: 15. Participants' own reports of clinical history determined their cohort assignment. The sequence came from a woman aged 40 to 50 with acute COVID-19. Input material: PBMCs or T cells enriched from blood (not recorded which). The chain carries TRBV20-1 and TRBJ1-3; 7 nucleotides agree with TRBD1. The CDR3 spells CSASAEGALGRNTIYF. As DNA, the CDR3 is TGCAGTGCTAGTGCGGAGGGGGCTTTGGGTCGGAACACCATATATTTT.